This TCR beta chain was recorded in a study of blood T cell repertoires in COVID-19. The wider study: Samples representing acute and convalescent COVID-19 were sourced from the United States, Italy and Spain. PBMCs, B-cell-depleted T cells, or T cells provided the cDNA or gDNA that made up the material.

TCRdb keeps only in-frame clones here, not all; method: immunoSEQ multiplex PCR. Altogether about 160,000 clones are present, 82% being singletons, with the ten largest covering more than 6%. The CDR3 loop spans 15 amino acids. Germline V lookup: CDR1 SSHAT, CDR2 FNYEAQ (reference sequence). To note about this clone: At one end, the junction sequence differs from germline, possibly due to a read error.

This rearrangement joins TRBV7-7 to TRBJ2-3, with 7 bases identical to TRBD2. The sequence was collected from a woman between 40 and 50 years old with COVID-19, enrolled during active disease. The sample consisted of peripheral blood. The CDR3 DNA follows: TGTGCTAGCAGCGCCGTGGCGGGGGGCACAGATACGCAGTATTTT. This gives the protein CASSAVAGGTDTQYF. The full variable domain, with the rest looked up from reference TRBV7-7 and TRBJ2-3, is GAGVSQSPRYKVTKRGQDVTLRCDPISSHATLYWYQQALGQGPEFLTYFNYEAQPDKSGLPSDRFSAERPEGSISTLTIQRTEQRDSAMYRCASSAVAGGTDTQYFGPGTRLTVL.